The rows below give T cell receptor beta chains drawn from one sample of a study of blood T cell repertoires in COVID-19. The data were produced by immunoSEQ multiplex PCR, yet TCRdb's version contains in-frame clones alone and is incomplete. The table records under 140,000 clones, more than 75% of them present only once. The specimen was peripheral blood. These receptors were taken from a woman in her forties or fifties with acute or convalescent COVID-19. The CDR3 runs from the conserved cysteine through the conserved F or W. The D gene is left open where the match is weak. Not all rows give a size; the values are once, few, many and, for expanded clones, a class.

cdr3_aa: CASILQENTEAFF
cdr3_nt: TGTGCCAGCATCCTACAGGAGAACACTGAAGCTTTCTTT
d_call: .
j_call: TRBJ1-1
v_call: TRBV2
clone_size: .

cdr3_aa: CASSWKVAAGVGTDTQYF
cdr3_nt: TGTGCCAGCAGCTGGAAGGTTGCGGCGGGAGTGGGCACAGATACGCAGTATTTT
d_call: TRBD2
j_call: TRBJ2-3
v_call: TRBV5-6
clone_size: .

cdr3_aa: CASSPTGDNQPQHF
cdr3_nt: TGTGCCAGCTCACCAACAGGGGACAATCAGCCCCAGCATTTT
d_call: TRBD1
j_call: TRBJ1-5
v_call: TRBV18
clone_size: .

cdr3_aa: CASTVSPRERFEQFF
cdr3_nt: TGTGCCAGCACCGTTAGCCCAAGGGAGCGGTTTGAGCAGTTCTTC
d_call: .
j_call: TRBJ2-1
v_call: TRBV11-2
clone_size: few

cdr3_aa: CASSIGPGGPRANEQFF
cdr3_nt: TGTGCCAGTAGTATAGGTCCTGGCGGGCCTAGGGCCAATGAGCAGTTCTTC
d_call: .
j_call: TRBJ2-1
v_call: TRBV19
clone_size: few

cdr3_aa: CASSQDNLREAFF
cdr3_nt: TGTGCCAGCAGTCAGGACAATCTCCGCGAAGCTTTCTTT
d_call: .
j_call: TRBJ1-1
v_call: TRBV7-9
clone_size: .

cdr3_aa: CASSGGSTWPTGELFF
cdr3_nt: TGTGCCAGCAGTGGGGGCTCCACTTGGCCCACCGGGGAGCTGTTTTTT
d_call: .
j_call: TRBJ2-2
v_call: TRBV6-1
clone_size: .

cdr3_aa: CASSFESLQYF
cdr3_nt: TGTGCCAGCAGTTTTGAGAGTTTGCAGTACTTC
d_call: .
j_call: TRBJ2-7
v_call: TRBV27
clone_size: .

cdr3_aa: CASSPRTSGFRYNEQFF
cdr3_nt: TGTGCCAGCAGCCCGCGGACTAGCGGGTTTAGGTACAATGAGCAGTTCTTC
d_call: TRBD2
j_call: TRBJ2-1
v_call: TRBV7-6
clone_size: .

cdr3_aa: CAWSPGTSTNEKLFF
cdr3_nt: TGTGCCTGGAGCCCCGGGACATCAACTAATGAAAAACTGTTTTTT
d_call: .
j_call: TRBJ1-4
v_call: TRBV30
clone_size: .

cdr3_aa: CASSSPKRQGSNQPQHF
cdr3_nt: TGTGCCAGTAGCTCCCCCAAAAGACAGGGGAGCAATCAGCCCCAGCATTTT
d_call: TRBD1
j_call: TRBJ1-5
v_call: TRBV19
clone_size: .

cdr3_aa: CASSQQGANQPQHF
cdr3_nt: TGTGCCAGCAGTCAACAGGGGGCTAATCAGCCCCAGCATTTT
d_call: TRBD1
j_call: TRBJ1-5
v_call: TRBV2
clone_size: .

cdr3_aa: CASSISGHPNQPQHF
cdr3_nt: TGTGCCAGTAGTATCTCGGGACATCCTAATCAGCCCCAGCATTTT
d_call: .
j_call: TRBJ1-5
v_call: TRBV19
clone_size: once

cdr3_aa: CASSFPGGWDEKLFF
cdr3_nt: TGTGCCAGCAGCTTCCCAGGGGGCTGGGATGAAAAACTGTTTTTT
d_call: TRBD1
j_call: TRBJ1-4
v_call: TRBV7-2
clone_size: .

cdr3_aa: CASSQDGYGDEQFF
cdr3_nt: TGTGCCAGCAGCCAAGATGGTTACGGGGATGAGCAGTTCTTC
d_call: .
j_call: TRBJ2-1
v_call: TRBV4-2
clone_size: .

cdr3_aa: CASSEGLTNQPQHF
cdr3_nt: TGTGCCAGTAGTGAGGGCCTTACGAATCAGCCCCAGCATTTT
d_call: .
j_call: TRBJ1-5
v_call: TRBV19
clone_size: .

cdr3_aa: CASSLISGQETQYF
cdr3_nt: TGTGCCAGCAGTTTAATTAGCGGACAAGAGACCCAGTACTTC
d_call: .
j_call: TRBJ2-5
v_call: TRBV28
clone_size: .

cdr3_aa: CASSPRTGGVVNGYTF
cdr3_nt: TGTGCCAGCAGCCCACGGACAGGGGGCGTAGTCAATGGCTACACCTTC
d_call: TRBD1
j_call: TRBJ1-2
v_call: TRBV13
clone_size: .

cdr3_aa: CASSPPGGRSNYGYTF
cdr3_nt: TGTGCCAGCTCACCACCCGGGGGACGGTCTAACTATGGCTACACCTTC
d_call: .
j_call: TRBJ1-2
v_call: TRBV18
clone_size: .

cdr3_aa: CATSDLGRGNEQFF
cdr3_nt: TGTGCCACCAGTGATCTCGGGAGGGGGAATGAGCAGTTCTTC
d_call: TRBD2
j_call: TRBJ2-1
v_call: TRBV24-1
clone_size: .

cdr3_aa: CASRQGALFRANVLTF
cdr3_nt: TGTGCCAGCCGCCAGGGGGCCCTGTTTAGGGCCAACGTCCTGACTTTC
d_call: TRBD1
j_call: TRBJ2-6
v_call: TRBV28
clone_size: .

cdr3_aa: CSGRQGANYGYTF
cdr3_nt: TGCAGCGGAAGACAGGGGGCAAACTATGGCTACACCTTC
d_call: TRBD1
j_call: TRBJ1-2
v_call: TRBV29-1
clone_size: .

cdr3_aa: CASSGGAYSNQPQHF
cdr3_nt: TGTGCCAGCAGCGGAGGGGCCTATAGCAATCAGCCCCAGCATTTT
d_call: .
j_call: TRBJ1-5
v_call: TRBV2
clone_size: once

cdr3_aa: CATRGGSSEVCQETQYF
cdr3_nt: TGTGCCACCAGGGGGGGGTCCAGTGAAGTATGCCAAGAGACCCAGTACTTC
d_call: TRBD2
j_call: TRBJ2-5
v_call: TRBV24-1
clone_size: few

cdr3_aa: CASSNPGTENTGELFF
cdr3_nt: TGTGCCAGCAGCAACCCCGGGACAGAGAACACCGGGGAGCTGTTTTTT
d_call: TRBD1
j_call: TRBJ2-2
v_call: TRBV5-4
clone_size: .

cdr3_aa: CASSLLPGQGAYEQYF
cdr3_nt: TGTGCCAGCAGCTTGCTTCCGGGGCAGGGGGCATACGAGCAGTACTTC
d_call: TRBD1
j_call: TRBJ2-7
v_call: TRBV5-8
clone_size: medium-sized

cdr3_aa: CASSGGLTDGRVAEKLFF
cdr3_nt: TGTGCCAGCAGTGGGGGTTTGACAGACGGAAGAGTCGCGGAAAAACTGTTTTTT
d_call: .
j_call: TRBJ1-4
v_call: TRBV6-1
clone_size: .

cdr3_aa: CASTGRQGIVGELFF
cdr3_nt: TGTGCCAGCACCGGCAGGCAGGGTATTGTCGGGGAGCTGTTTTTT
d_call: .
j_call: TRBJ2-2
v_call: TRBV28
clone_size: .

cdr3_aa: CASSQDRDNAFF
cdr3_nt: TGCGCCAGCAGCCAAGACAGGGATAATGCTTTCTTT
d_call: .
j_call: TRBJ1-1
v_call: TRBV4-1
clone_size: .

cdr3_aa: CASSDQGGTEAFF
cdr3_nt: TGTGCCAGCAGTGACCAAGGGGGCACTGAAGCTTTCTTT
d_call: .
j_call: TRBJ1-1
v_call: TRBV2
clone_size: .

cdr3_aa: CATSRARNLRQETQYF
cdr3_nt: TGTGCCACCAGCAGAGCTAGGAACCTCCGCCAAGAGACCCAGTACTTC
d_call: .
j_call: TRBJ2-5
v_call: TRBV15
clone_size: .

cdr3_aa: CASSLALRTNEQFF
cdr3_nt: TGTGCCAGCAGCTTAGCGCTTCGGACTAATGAGCAGTTCTTC
d_call: .
j_call: TRBJ2-1
v_call: TRBV7-2
clone_size: once